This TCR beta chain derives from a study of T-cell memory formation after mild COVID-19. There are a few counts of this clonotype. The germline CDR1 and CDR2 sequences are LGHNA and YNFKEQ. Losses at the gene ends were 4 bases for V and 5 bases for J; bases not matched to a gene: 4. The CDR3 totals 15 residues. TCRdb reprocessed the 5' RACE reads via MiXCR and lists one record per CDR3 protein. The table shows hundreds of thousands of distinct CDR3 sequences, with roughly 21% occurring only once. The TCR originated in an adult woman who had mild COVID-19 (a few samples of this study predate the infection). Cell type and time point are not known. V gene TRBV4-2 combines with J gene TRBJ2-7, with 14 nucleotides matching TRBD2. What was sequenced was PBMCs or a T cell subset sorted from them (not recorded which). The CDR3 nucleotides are TGTGCCAGCAGCCGCGGACTAGCGGGAGGTAACGAGCAGTACTTC. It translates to CASSRGLAGGNEQYF.